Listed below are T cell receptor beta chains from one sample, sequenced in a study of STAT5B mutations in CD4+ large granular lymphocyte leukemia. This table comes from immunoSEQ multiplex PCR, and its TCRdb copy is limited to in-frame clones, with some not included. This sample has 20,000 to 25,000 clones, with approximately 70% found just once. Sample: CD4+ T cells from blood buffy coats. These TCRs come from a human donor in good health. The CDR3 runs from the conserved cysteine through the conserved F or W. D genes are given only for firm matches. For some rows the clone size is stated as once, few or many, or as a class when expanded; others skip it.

cdr3_nt: TGTGCCAGCTCGTTGACTAGCGGGAGCTCCTACGAGCAGTACTTC; cdr3_aa: CASSLTSGSSYEQYF; clone_size: .; d_call: TRBD2; v_call: TRBV18; j_call: TRBJ2-7
cdr3_nt: TGTGCCAGCAGCGTTGACACCACGCAGTATGGCTACACCTTC; cdr3_aa: CASSVDTTQYGYTF; clone_size: few; d_call: .; v_call: TRBV9; j_call: TRBJ1-2
cdr3_nt: TGCGCCAGCAGCTTAAAGGAGACCCAGTACTTC; cdr3_aa: CASSLKETQYF; clone_size: few; d_call: .; v_call: TRBV5-1; j_call: TRBJ2-5
cdr3_nt: TGTGCCAGCAGGGTCACAGATACGCAGTATTTT; cdr3_aa: CASRVTDTQYF; clone_size: .; d_call: .; v_call: TRBV7-9; j_call: TRBJ2-3
cdr3_nt: TGTGCCAGTAGTATAGAGGGCGCCACAGATACGCAGTATTTT; cdr3_aa: CASSIEGATDTQYF; clone_size: .; d_call: .; v_call: TRBV19; j_call: TRBJ2-3
cdr3_nt: TGTGCCACCTCCGGGTCCCGAGGGACTGAAGCTTTCTTT; cdr3_aa: CATSGSRGTEAFF; clone_size: few; d_call: .; v_call: TRBV15; j_call: TRBJ1-1
cdr3_nt: TGCGCCAGCAGCACGGACGCAAGGGAGACCCAGTACTTC; cdr3_aa: CASSTDARETQYF; clone_size: .; d_call: .; v_call: TRBV5-1; j_call: TRBJ2-5
cdr3_nt: TGTGCCAGCAGGAGTAGCGGGAGTAATGAGCAGTTCTTC; cdr3_aa: CASRSSGSNEQFF; clone_size: .; d_call: TRBD2; v_call: TRBV28; j_call: TRBJ2-1
cdr3_nt: TGCAGTGCTCGTACAGGGGGGCCCCAGCATTTT; cdr3_aa: CSARTGGPQHF; clone_size: .; d_call: TRBD1; v_call: TRBV20-1; j_call: TRBJ1-5
cdr3_nt: TGTGCCAGCAGTGGGGACGGACAGGGGGTCGGACCTGAGTTCTTC; cdr3_aa: CASSGDGQGVGPEFF; clone_size: .; d_call: TRBD1; v_call: TRBV25-1; j_call: TRBJ2-1
cdr3_nt: TGCGCCAGCAGCCAAGTGCTAGCGGGGGGTCGTGTTGTTAGCACAGATACGCAGTATTTT; cdr3_aa: CASSQVLAGGRVVSTDTQYF; clone_size: .; d_call: TRBD2; v_call: TRBV4-3; j_call: TRBJ2-3
cdr3_nt: TGCGCCAGCAGCCAAGATCAATTAACTAATGAAAAACTGTTTTTT; cdr3_aa: CASSQDQLTNEKLFF; clone_size: .; d_call: .; v_call: TRBV4-3; j_call: TRBJ1-4
cdr3_nt: TGTGCCAGTAGTATAAACCTCTCTGGGGCCAACGTCCTGACTTTC; cdr3_aa: CASSINLSGANVLTF; clone_size: .; d_call: .; v_call: TRBV19; j_call: TRBJ2-6
cdr3_nt: TGTGCCAGCAGCCTCATCCGACGGGCTAGCGGGAGATCCGAGCAGTACTTC; cdr3_aa: CASSLIRRASGRSEQYF; clone_size: few; d_call: TRBD2; v_call: TRBV14; j_call: TRBJ2-7
cdr3_nt: TGTGCCAGCAGCCCGCGGGGGCCCGAGACCCAGTACTTC; cdr3_aa: CASSPRGPETQYF; clone_size: few; d_call: .; v_call: TRBV7-9; j_call: TRBJ2-5
cdr3_nt: TGTGCCAGCAGTCGGGACAGGAACACTGAAGCTTTCTTT; cdr3_aa: CASSRDRNTEAFF; clone_size: .; d_call: TRBD1; v_call: TRBV2; j_call: TRBJ1-1
cdr3_nt: TGTGCCAGCAGCGAGGACTGGGACCGGTGGCAGTTCTTC; cdr3_aa: CASSEDWDRWQFF; clone_size: .; d_call: .; v_call: TRBV7-2; j_call: TRBJ2-1
cdr3_nt: TGTGCCAGCAGCCAGTCGACAGGGGGTTATTCACCCCTCCACTTT; cdr3_aa: CASSQSTGGYSPLHF; clone_size: .; d_call: TRBD1; v_call: TRBV5-5; j_call: TRBJ1-6
cdr3_nt: TGTGCCAGCAGTTCACAGGGAACCAATGAAAAACTGTTTTTT; cdr3_aa: CASSSQGTNEKLFF; clone_size: .; d_call: .; v_call: TRBV11-2; j_call: TRBJ1-4
cdr3_nt: TGTGCCAGTAGTACCACAGGGGAGACCGGGGAGCTGTTTTTT; cdr3_aa: CASSTTGETGELFF; clone_size: .; d_call: TRBD1; v_call: TRBV19; j_call: TRBJ2-2
cdr3_nt: TGTGCCAGCAGCTTGGGGGTTGCAGGGACCGGGGAGCTGTTTTTT; cdr3_aa: CASSLGVAGTGELFF; clone_size: few; d_call: .; v_call: TRBV5-4; j_call: TRBJ2-2
cdr3_nt: TGTGCCAGCAGCCGTATTCCGGCAGGCCCGGCCGGAAACACCATATATTTT; cdr3_aa: CASSRIPAGPAGNTIYF; clone_size: .; d_call: .; v_call: TRBV7-6; j_call: TRBJ1-3
cdr3_nt: TGTGCCAGCAGTCCAAGTCTTTTTCTACAAGAGACCCAGTACTTC; cdr3_aa: CASSPSLFLQETQYF; clone_size: .; d_call: .; v_call: TRBV2; j_call: TRBJ2-5
cdr3_nt: TGTGCCAGCAAGATAGCCGCCGAGCAGTACTTC; cdr3_aa: CASKIAAEQYF; clone_size: .; d_call: .; v_call: TRBV6-6; j_call: TRBJ2-7
cdr3_nt: TGTGCCAGCAGTCCAGGACAGAACATTCAGTACTTC; cdr3_aa: CASSPGQNIQYF; clone_size: .; d_call: .; v_call: TRBV6-6; j_call: TRBJ2-4
cdr3_nt: TGCGCCAGCACCCGACTAGCGGGGGGCAGAGATACGCAGTATTTT; cdr3_aa: CASTRLAGGRDTQYF; clone_size: .; d_call: TRBD2; v_call: TRBV4-3; j_call: TRBJ2-3
cdr3_nt: TGTGCCAGCAGCCAAGGTGGGAGACTAGCTGGGAATGAGCAGTTCTTC; cdr3_aa: CASSQGGRLAGNEQFF; clone_size: few; d_call: TRBD2; v_call: TRBV4-2; j_call: TRBJ2-1
cdr3_nt: TGTGCCATTACGACAGGGATGGGTACTGAAGCTTTCTTT; cdr3_aa: CAITTGMGTEAFF; clone_size: .; d_call: TRBD1; v_call: TRBV10-3; j_call: TRBJ1-1
cdr3_nt: TGTGCCAGCAGCCCACGGCAAGATACGCAGTATTTT; cdr3_aa: CASSPRQDTQYF; clone_size: .; d_call: .; v_call: TRBV6-6; j_call: TRBJ2-3
cdr3_nt: TGCGCCAGCAGCCCTCGGCCCTTTGACATATTCACGCAGTATTTT; cdr3_aa: CASSPRPFDIFTQYF; clone_size: .; d_call: .; v_call: TRBV4-3; j_call: TRBJ2-3
cdr3_nt: TGTGCCAGTAGTATGGTGGGACTAGCGGGAGTCGGAGACACCGGGGAGCTGTTTTTT; cdr3_aa: CASSMVGLAGVGDTGELFF; clone_size: .; d_call: TRBD2; v_call: TRBV19; j_call: TRBJ2-2
cdr3_nt: TGCGCCAGCAGAGCGGGGCAGGGGGCGGCTGATACGCAGTATTTT; cdr3_aa: CASRAGQGAADTQYF; clone_size: .; d_call: .; v_call: TRBV4-3; j_call: TRBJ2-3
cdr3_nt: TGCGCCAGCAGCCGACTGCCTCTGGGCTATGGCTACACCTTC; cdr3_aa: CASSRLPLGYGYTF; clone_size: .; d_call: .; v_call: TRBV4-1; j_call: TRBJ1-2
cdr3_nt: TGTGCCAGCAGCTACGTTAACACCGGGGAGCTGTTTTTT; cdr3_aa: CASSYVNTGELFF; clone_size: .; d_call: .; v_call: TRBV11-1; j_call: TRBJ2-2
cdr3_nt: TGTGCCAGCAGCCCGATGACTAACACAGATACGCAGTATTTT; cdr3_aa: CASSPMTNTDTQYF; clone_size: .; d_call: .; v_call: TRBV7-8; j_call: TRBJ2-3